These T cell receptor beta chains were read from a single sample in a study of T-cell memory formation after mild COVID-19. Using its own MiXCR run on the 5' RACE reads, TCRdb lists one record per CDR3 protein. The sample includes more than 100,000 distinct CDR3 sequences, over 15% of them seen just once. Sequencing was carried out using PBMCs or a T cell subset sorted from them (not recorded which). The receptors originated from a man in his late teens or twenties who had mild COVID-19 (a few samples of this study predate the infection). Cell type and time point are not known. CDR3s include the opening cysteine and the closing phenylalanine or tryptophan. Each record gives: D gene, V gene, clone size, J gene, CDR3 DNA, CDR3 protein. The D gene is left open where the match is weak. Clone size appears in some rows only: once, few, many, or a class for an expanded clone.

>TRBD2|TRBV5-4|NA|TRBJ2-3
TGTGCCAGCATCCCAACAGCGGGGGGGCCCGGAGATACGCAGTATTTT
CASIPTAGGPGDTQYF
>NA|TRBV4-3|once|TRBJ1-2
TGCGCCAGCAGCCATGTGGGTATCGGCGGTGGCTACACCTTC
CASSHVGIGGGYTF
>TRBD2|TRBV7-2|NA|TRBJ2-3
TGTGCCAGCAGCTTACAGGCGGGGGGAGGCACAGATACGCAGTATTTT
CASSLQAGGGTDTQYF
>NA|TRBV4-2|NA|TRBJ1-2
TGTGCCAGCAGCCCCCAGGGAACAGGGAACTATGGCTACACCTTC
CASSPQGTGNYGYTF
>TRBD1|TRBV6-1|few|TRBJ1-5
TGTGCCAGCAGCGGTACAGGGGGAAGCAATCAGCCCCAGCATTTT
CASSGTGGSNQPQHF
>TRBD1|TRBV9|NA|TRBJ1-5
TGTGCCAGCAGCGTAGGGACAGGGAATCAGCCCCAGCATTTT
CASSVGTGNQPQHF
>NA|TRBV5-5|NA|TRBJ2-5
TGTGCCAGCAGCCCACGACTAGACGGGGAGACCCAGTACTTC
CASSPRLDGETQYF
>NA|TRBV20-1|NA|TRBJ2-3
TGCAGTGCCCCGGACAGGGGACTAGGTGATACGCAGTATTTT
CSAPDRGLGDTQYF
>TRBD1|TRBV7-9|NA|TRBJ1-4
TGTGCCAGCAGCTTCACAGGGGGCTTAGGCGAAAAACTGTTTTTT
CASSFTGGLGEKLFF
>NA|TRBV12-3/TRBV12-4|few|TRBJ2-2
TGTGCCAGCAGTTTCCGCCTCGCGAACACCGGGGAGCTGTTTTTT
CASSFRLANTGELFF
>TRBD1|TRBV5-1|many|TRBJ1-2
TGCGCCAGCAGCTTACAGGGGGCGGTAAACTATGGCTACACCTTC
CASSLQGAVNYGYTF
>NA|TRBV5-1|NA|TRBJ2-5
TGCGCCAGCAGCTTGAACCGGGATCAAGAGACCCAGTACTTC
CASSLNRDQETQYF
>NA|TRBV29-1|NA|TRBJ2-7
TGCAGCGTGGGGACTGTTAACGAGCAGTACTTC
CSVGTVNEQYF
>NA|TRBV4-3|NA|TRBJ2-7
TGCGCCAGCAGCCAAGAGTCAGGACCCTACGAGCAGTACTTC
CASSQESGPYEQYF
>TRBD1|TRBV6-5|NA|TRBJ1-1
TGTGCCACTAGAGGACAGGGGAACACTGAAGCTTTCTTT
CATRGQGNTEAFF
>TRBD1|TRBV20-1|NA|TRBJ2-5
TGCAGTGCTAGTCACTCAGGGGGCGCGAAGACCCAGTACTTC
CSASHSGGAKTQYF
>NA|TRBV6-1|few|TRBJ2-1
TGTGCCAGCAGTTTACAGCCAAATCAGTTCTTC
CASSLQPNQFF
>TRBD2|TRBV11-2|NA|TRBJ2-3
TGTGCCAGCAGCACTAGCGTGCTAGCGGGGGCTTATACAGATACGCAGTATTTT
CASSTSVLAGAYTDTQYF
>NA|TRBV5-1|many|TRBJ1-1
TGCGCCAGCAGCTTGTGGAACAGACTGAACACTGAAGCTTTCTTT
CASSLWNRLNTEAFF
>NA|TRBV12-3/TRBV12-4|few|TRBJ1-4
TGTGCCAGCAGTTTGGAGGGAGAAAAACTGTTTTTT
CASSLEGEKLFF
>NA|TRBV7-2|few|TRBJ2-7
TGTGCCAGCAGCTCCACCTACGAGCAGTACTTC
CASSSTYEQYF
>TRBD1|TRBV24-1|few|TRBJ2-5
TGTGCCACCAGTAAGGGACAGGGAGGGATCCAGTACTTC
CATSKGQGGIQYF
>TRBD1|TRBV6-2/TRBV6-3|few|TRBJ1-2
TGTGCCAGCAGTTATGACAGGGATTTCTATGGCTACACCTTC
CASSYDRDFYGYTF
>NA|TRBV5-1|few|TRBJ1-1
TGCGCCAGCAGCTTCGACCCGGGGAACACTGAAGCTTTCTTT
CASSFDPGNTEAFF
>TRBD2|TRBV24-1|many|TRBJ2-1
TGTGCCACCAGTGACCCCGGGACTAGCGAGTTCTTC
CATSDPGTSEFF
>NA|TRBV24-1|NA|TRBJ2-5
TGTGCCACCAGTGATTTAATAGAGACCCAGTACTTC
CATSDLIETQYF
>NA|TRBV20-1|few|TRBJ1-1
TGCAGCGTCTTGGGGACTGAAGCTTTCTTT
CSVLGTEAFF
>NA|TRBV5-1|NA|TRBJ2-1
TGCGCCAGCAGCTTGGCCCAGGGCGGTGAGCAGTTCTTC
CASSLAQGGEQFF
>NA|TRBV5-1|few|TRBJ1-5
TGCGCCAGCAGCTCGGACGGGCTGGGCAATCAGCCCCAGCATTTT
CASSSDGLGNQPQHF
>TRBD1|TRBV5-1|NA|TRBJ1-6
TGCGCCAGCACCTTGACAGGGGGAGATCCTTCACCCCTCCACTTT
CASTLTGGDPSPLHF
>NA|TRBV7-2|NA|TRBJ2-5
TGTGCCAGCAGCTCCCCGGGACACCGTACCGTGGCCCAGTACTTC
CASSSPGHRTVAQYF
>TRBD1|TRBV18|NA|TRBJ2-2
TGTGCCAGCTCATCGACGACAGGGTCCGGGGAGCTGTTTTTT
CASSSTTGSGELFF
>NA|TRBV11-2|NA|TRBJ1-6
TGTGCCAGCAGCTTCAACAGAGATTCACCCCTCCACTTT
CASSFNRDSPLHF
>TRBD2|TRBV7-2|few|TRBJ2-3
TGTGCCAGCAGCTCCGCGACTAGCCGCTCTAGCACAGATACGCAGTATTTT
CASSSATSRSSTDTQYF
>TRBD1|TRBV7-9|few|TRBJ2-6
TGTGCCAGCAGCACGGACAGGGGGCCCCTCTCTGGGGCCAACGTCCTGACTTTC
CASSTDRGPLSGANVLTF
>NA|TRBV7-6|few|TRBJ2-5
TGTGCCAGCAGCTTAGATAGCCCAGAGACCCAGTACTTC
CASSLDSPETQYF
>NA|TRBV4-3|NA|TRBJ2-7
TGCGCCAGCAGCCAAGATCTTGCAGATACCTACGAGCAGTACTTC
CASSQDLADTYEQYF